The next 9 T cell receptor beta chains were all read from a single sample in a study of regulatory T cells in long-lasting Graves disease. Indicated time point: persistent/refractory GD, antithyroid drugs over 5 years with positive TRAb. There was RNA extracted from PBMCs, and the TCR library was made from it. The TCR beta library used iRepertoire HTBI primers with Arm-PCR amplification of CDR3. TCRdb reprocessed the multiplex PCR reads via MiXCR and lists one record per CDR3 protein. The table records fewer than 450,000 distinct CDR3 sequences, about a quarter of them present only once. Sequencing was performed on peripheral blood mononuclear cells (PBMCs), taken when the disease was refractory, from a patient treated with antithyroid drugs. The receptors shown here come from a female donor with Graves disease.

The CDR3 coding sequence is TGTGCCAGCGAGCGGGAGAGCTCCTACAATGAGCAGTTCTTC. Residues: CASERESSYNEQFF. The chain links TRBV2 to TRBJ2-1, with 8 bases identical to TRBD2. The CDR3 has 14 amino acids. Per the germline V gene, CDR1 is SNHLY and CDR2 is FYNNEI. Germline trimming cut 8 bases from V and 0 bases from J; bases unmatched to any gene: 3.

The CDR3 nucleotides are TGTGCCAGCAGCTTAGCGGAACTAGCGGGAACCTCCTACGAGCAGTACTTC. Its protein product is CASSLAELAGTSYEQYF. The chain employs TRBV7-9 and TRBJ2-7; 10 nucleotides match TRBD2. J gave up 0 bases and V 0 bases, and 5 bases lay outside the gene matches. Germline lookup yields CDR1 SEHNR and CDR2 FQNEAQ (reference sequence). This CDR3 spans 17 amino acids.

This clonotype was observed a handful of times. The gene calls are TRBV20-1 and TRBJ2-1, with D perhaps TRBD2 (5 bases). V shed 4 bases and J shed 1 base, with 11 bases lying between them. CDR3 length: 14 residues. Germline CDR1 is DFQATT and CDR2 is SNEGSKA (reference sequence). The CDR3 region is CSAIPDLSYNEQFF. The CDR3 bases are TGCAGTGCTATCCCGGACTTATCCTACAATGAGCAGTTCTTC.

This clonotype was found many times. The rearrangement joins TRBV28 to TRBJ1-5; 7 nucleotides align to TRBD1. Per the germline V gene, CDR1 is MDHEN and CDR2 is SYDVKM. There are 14 residues in the CDR3. The V gene end was trimmed by 6 bases and the J gene end by 0 bases; junction bases not matched to a gene: 2. The CDR3 sequence is CASRTGISNQPQHF. The CDR3 bases are TGTGCCAGCAGGACAGGGATTAGCAATCAGCCCCAGCATTTT.

A remark on this clonotype: The CDR3 does not close with the conserved phenylalanine or tryptophan, likely indicating a read error. V is TRBV10-3 and J is TRBJ2-7, with no clear D. The V end was cut by 3 bases, the J end by 3 bases, with 15 bases between. Per germline, CDR1 ENHRY and CDR2 SYGVKD. The CDR3 contains 15 residues. CDR3 sequence (DNA): TGTGCCATCAGTGACAGGTCCAACCCCTACTACGAGCAGTACCTC. It yields the protein CAISDRSNPYYEQYL.

Remarks on this clonotype: A much larger clone is a single base away; this may be a read error. The CDR3 bases are TGCAGTGCTAGAGAGGGGGCTAATGAAAAACTGTTTTTT. It encodes CSAREGANEKLFF. The chain couples TRBV20-1 to TRBJ1-4; D might be TRBD1 (5 bases). Germline-derived CDR1 and CDR2 are DFQATT and SNEGSKA (reference sequence). Deletions cut 0 bases from V and 3 bases from J, with 5 bases between. This CDR3 has 13 residues.

This chain joins TRBV5-1 and TRBJ1-1; 7 positions match TRBD1. V shed 4 bases, J shed 4 bases, and the junction held 7 bases outside the gene matches. Per germline, CDR1 SGHRS and CDR2 YFSETQ. The CDR3 sequence is 14 residues long. Here the CDR3 reads CASSAAQGPTEAFF. The CDR3 nucleotides are TGCGCCAGCAGCGCGGCACAGGGGCCCACTGAAGCTTTCTTT. Variable domain in full (rest from reference TRBV5-1 and TRBJ1-1): KAGVTQTPRYLIKTRGQQVTLSCSPISGHRSVSWYQQTPGQGLQFLFEYFSETQRNKGNFPGRFSGRQFSNSRSEMNVSTLELGDSALYLCASSAAQGPTEAFFGQGTRLTVV.

This clonotype came up a few times. The chain carries TRBV12-3 or TRBV12-4 and TRBJ1-2; 8 nucleotides agree with TRBD1. The CDR3 has 16 residues. V lost 3 bases and J lost 4; bases outside the gene matches: 10. CDR3 region: CASSLWVDRGGYGYTF. Here the CDR3 DNA reads TGTGCCAGCAGTTTGTGGGTTGACAGGGGCGGCTATGGCTACACCTTC.

The V call is TRBV5-1, the J call TRBJ2-2; D possibly corresponds to TRBD2 (5 bases). V was trimmed by 3 bases and J by 7 bases, leaving 7 bases between them. Germline V gives CDR1 SGHRS, CDR2 YFSETQ. The CDR3 is 12 amino acids. The CDR3 spells CASSWTDGELFF. CDR3 coding DNA: TGCGCCAGCAGCTGGACTGACGGGGAGCTGTTTTTT.